These 30 T cell receptor beta chains came from one sample sequenced in a study of cytomegalovirus exposure and HLA in healthy donors. The primer mix had 60 Vbeta and 13 Jbeta primers. Repertoires were generated with immunoSEQ multiplex PCR, while TCRdb's copy carries only in-frame clones and drops some. The profile covers roughly 100,000 clones, with almost 85% appearing a single time and approximately 5.6% taken by the ten largest. Input material: PBMCs. The receptor set was obtained from a woman younger than 35 in good health and CMV-seropositive.

In the case of this clone: The germline gene is not matched at one end of the junction; a read error may be the cause. The V call is TRBV7-9, the J call TRBJ1-3; unclear D gene. Germline CDR1 SEHNR, CDR2 FQNEAQ (reference sequence). This CDR3 contains 11 residues. The CDR3 DNA follows: TGTGCCAGCCCTTCTGGCAACACCATATATTTT. Translating gives CASPSGNTIYF.

This clone has more than one count but fewer than ten. The gene calls are TRBV30 and TRBJ1-2; no clear D gene. With 7 bases removed from V and 4 bases from J, the gap between germline ends came to 16 bases. The CDR3 is 13 amino acids. From germline, CDR1 is GTSNPN and CDR2 SVGIG (reference sequence). The CDR3 DNA is TGTGCCTTAAGCCCGGGGTTAGGCTATGGCTACACCTTC. Residues: CALSPGLGYGYTF.

The chain carries TRBV4-1 and TRBJ2-4, with TRBD1 matching over 7 bases. The germline V gene encodes CDR1 MGHRA and CDR2 YSYEKL. The CDR3 has 14 residues. V shed 5 bases, J shed 13 bases, and the junction held 14 bases outside the gene matches. For the CDR3, the DNA is TGCGCCAGCAGCGACTACCGGGACAGTCGTTGGCAGTACTTC. Translating it yields CASSDYRDSRWQYF.

This chain joins TRBV28 and TRBJ2-1; 7 bases map to TRBD1. Germline lookup yields CDR1 MDHEN and CDR2 SYDVKM. This CDR3 is built from 13 residues. V trimming: 10 bases; J trimming: 4 bases; junction bases outside the gene matches: 7. The CDR3 sequence is CAIRQGRYNEQFF. Written as DNA, the CDR3 is TGTGCCATCCGACAGGGTCGGTACAATGAGCAGTTCTTC.

This chain connects TRBV7-9 to TRBJ2-5, with D possibly being TRBD2 (5 bases). In germline, CDR1 is SEHNR, CDR2 FQNEAQ (reference sequence). Trimming took off 4 bases at V and 4 bases at J, with 16 bases between the two ends. The CDR3 runs to 15 residues. CDR3 sequence reads: CASSYPLVEGETQYF. The CDR3 DNA is TGTGCCAGCAGCTACCCCCTAGTCGAGGGAGAGACCCAGTACTTC.

The rearrangement joins TRBV29-1 to TRBJ2-1; TRBD2 agrees at 14 bases. This CDR3 spans 17 amino acids. J gave up 0 bases and V 7 bases, and 8 bases lay outside the gene matches. CDR1 SQVTM and CDR2 ANQGSEA come from the germline V gene. The CDR3 nucleotides read TGCAGCGGCAAGGGACTAGCGGGAGATGACTCCTACAATGAGCAGTTCTTC. This gives the protein CSGKGLAGDDSYNEQFF.

This clone was picked up many times. V is TRBV6-6 and J is TRBJ2-7; 9 nucleotides match TRBD1. Unmatched junction bases numbered 3, after V lost 6 bases and J lost 0 bases. The germline CDR1 and CDR2 sequences are MNHNY and SVGAGI (reference sequence). CDR3 length equals 14 residues. The CDR3 protein is CASRGQGNSYEQYF. CDR3 sequence (DNA): TGTGCCAGCAGGGGACAGGGAAACTCCTACGAGCAGTACTTC.

V and J are TRBV30 and TRBJ2-5; possibly TRBD2 for D (5 bases). The CDR3 extends over 13 amino acids. The V end was cut by 4 bases, the J end by 5 bases, with 14 bases between. CDR1 is GTSNPN and CDR2 is SVGIG in the germline V gene (reference sequence). The CDR3 is CAWNPHSGETQYF. The CDR3 DNA reads TGTGCCTGGAACCCCCATTCGGGGGAGACCCAGTACTTC.

V usage is TRBV19 and J usage is TRBJ2-6, with 7 nucleotides matching TRBD1. Trimming at V came to 6 bases and at J to 0 bases, leaving 8 bases not matched to a gene. The CDR3 contains 17 residues. Germline lookup yields CDR1 LNHDA and CDR2 SQIVND (reference sequence). This CDR3 is CASSRQGGDSGANVLTF. In DNA, the CDR3 is TGTGCCAGTAGCAGACAGGGCGGAGACTCTGGGGCCAACGTCCTGACTTTC.

The chain combines TRBV19 with TRBJ1-5, with TRBD1 as a possible D gene (6 bases). Deletions cut 7 bases from V and 9 bases from J, with 22 bases between. This CDR3 contains 15 residues. Germline values: CDR1 LNHDA, CDR2 SQIVND (reference sequence). Written as DNA, the CDR3 is TGTGCCAGTAACGATGACAGGTTCGGTTTTCGGCCCCAGCATTTT. Residues: CASNDDRFGFRPQHF.

The V gene is TRBV5-6, the J gene TRBJ1-1; 8 nucleotides align to TRBD1. The CDR3 has 16 amino acids. Germline loops: CDR1 SGHDT, CDR2 YYEEEE. J gave up 2 bases and V 0 bases, and 6 bases lay outside the gene matches. The CDR3, as DNA: TGTGCCAGCAGCTTGGAGGCAGGGGGCGAAAACACTGAAGCTTTCTTT. Amino acid sequence: CASSLEAGGENTEAFF.

This clone was recorded many times. J is TRBJ2-1 and V is TRBV6-5, with D possibly matching TRBD2 (6 bases). The CDR3 is made up of 14 amino acids. V dropped 2 bases and J dropped 9 bases, with 14 bases sitting between them. CDR1 MNHEY and CDR2 SVGAGI come from the germline V gene. CDR3 in amino acids: CASSYILASSEQFF. DNA for the CDR3: TGTGCCAGCAGTTACATTCTAGCGTCCAGTGAGCAGTTCTTC.

The chain is built from TRBV6-5 and TRBJ2-7, with 8 positions matching TRBD1. This CDR3 has 15 residues. In germline, CDR1 is MNHEY, CDR2 SVGAGI. After removal of 6 bases from V and 1 base from J, the junction contained 8 bases not matched to a gene. The DNA for the CDR3 is TGTGCCAGCAGGGATGGCGGACAGGGTTCCTACGAGCAGTACTTC. Encoded protein: CASRDGGQGSYEQYF.

The chain uses TRBV28 and TRBJ2-7, with 7 positions matching TRBD2. This CDR3 is 15 amino acids long. The germline V gene has CDR1 MDHEN and CDR2 SYDVKM. V lost 4 bases and J lost 2; bases outside the gene matches: 8. The CDR3: CASSSGGSTAYEQYF. CDR3 DNA: TGTGCCAGCAGTTCCGGCGGGAGTACCGCCTACGAGCAGTACTTC.

The chain has TRBV28 and TRBJ1-1; 8 nucleotides agree with TRBD1. Germline trimming cut 0 bases from V and 6 bases from J; bases unmatched to any gene: 6. The germline V gene has CDR1 MDHEN and CDR2 SYDVKM. The CDR3 has 15 residues. CDR3 in amino acids: CASSLWGQADAEAFF. The CDR3 DNA sequence: TGTGCCAGCAGTTTATGGGGACAGGCGGACGCTGAAGCTTTCTTT. Variable domain in full (rest from reference TRBV28 and TRBJ1-1): DVKVTQSSRYLVKRTGEKVFLECVQDMDHENMFWYRQDPGLGLRLIYFSYDVKMKEKGDIPEGYSVSREKKERFSLILESASTNQTSMYLCASSLWGQADAEAFFGQGTRLTVV.

The V and J genes are TRBV5-1 and TRBJ2-3; 7 bases are a match to TRBD1. The CDR3 runs to 15 residues. Trimming at V came to 5 bases and at J to 3 bases, leaving 9 bases not matched to a gene. Germline CDR1 SGHRS, CDR2 YFSETQ. The DNA for the CDR3 is TGCGCCAGCAGGAATGATGCAGGGGGTACAGATACGCAGTATTTT. This translates into CASRNDAGGTDTQYF.

CDR3 DNA sequence: TGCGCCAGCAGCTTCCCTCGTGGGACTCTCTTCGGGGGGTTCGGTCCCCAGTACTTC. Amino acids: CASSFPRGTLFGGFGPQYF. V is TRBV5-1 and J is TRBJ2-5, with 7 bases matching TRBD2. Germline V CDR1 and CDR2: SGHRS, YFSETQ. The CDR3 covers 19 residues. The V gene end was trimmed by 2 bases and the J gene end by 9 bases; junction bases not matched to a gene: 25.

The chain links TRBV7-2 to TRBJ2-1; D is perhaps TRBD1 (7 bases). Trimming pared 4 bases from V and 4 bases from J, leaving 14 bases between. CDR1 SGHTA and CDR2 FQGNSA come from the germline V gene. The length of the CDR3 is 15 residues. CDR3 coding DNA: TGTGCCAGCAGCTCACGGGGGACAGTGTACAATGAGCAGTTCTTC. This codes for CASSSRGTVYNEQFF.

The V call is TRBV28, the J call TRBJ2-2, with TRBD2 identical over 10 bases. The germline V gene has CDR1 MDHEN and CDR2 SYDVKM. This CDR3 has 15 residues. Trimming took 5 bases from V and 5 from J; bases not matched to a gene: 5. CDR3 sequence reads: CASSPRLAGTGELFF. The CDR3 DNA reads TGTGCCAGCAGTCCGCGACTAGCGGGTACCGGGGAGCTGTTTTTT.

V gene TRBV11-2 combines with J gene TRBJ2-1, with 13 bases identical to TRBD2. The germline CDR1 and CDR2 sequences are SGHAT and FQNNGV. Unmatched junction bases numbered 5, after V lost 1 base and J lost 8 bases. The CDR3 loop spans 16 amino acids. DNA of the CDR3: TGTGCCAGCAGCTTAGGACTAGCGGGAGGCCGGGATGAGCAGTTCTTC. Protein product: CASSLGLAGGRDEQFF.

The chain carries TRBV4-1 and TRBJ2-2; perhaps TRBD1 as D (6 bases). The CDR3 is made up of 17 amino acids. V lost 1 base and J lost 3, with 15 bases in between. Germline values: CDR1 MGHRA, CDR2 YSYEKL. CDR3 in DNA: TGCGCCAGCAGCCAAGTGCAGGGGTGGGTGGACACCGGGGAGCTGTTTTTT. Translation: CASSQVQGWVDTGELFF.

The J gene is TRBJ2-3, the V gene TRBV9; weak D call: TRBD2 (6 bases). This CDR3 spans 17 amino acids. Looked up from germline, CDR1 is SGDLS and CDR2 is YYNGEE. V lost 4 bases and J 2 bases, leaving 20 bases between the germline ends. DNA for the CDR3: TGTGCCAGCAGCACCCGAGGACTATCGCTGTACACAGATACGCAGTATTTT. Protein sequence: CASSTRGLSLYTDTQYF.

The chain combines TRBV6-4 with TRBJ1-2; D is unclear. Trimming took off 6 bases at V and 0 bases at J, with 11 bases between the two ends. The CDR3 length is 14 residues. Germline V gives CDR1 MRHNA, CDR2 SNTAGT. CDR3 loop: CASSPDGTNYGYTF. The CDR3 nucleotides are TGTGCCAGCAGCCCGGACGGGACTAACTATGGCTACACCTTC.

The chain links TRBV6-5 to TRBJ2-5; 7 bases line up with TRBD2. This CDR3 is built from 14 residues. Germline V gene data show CDR1 as MNHEY and CDR2 as SVGAGI. Germline trimming cut 6 bases from V and 5 bases from J; bases unmatched to any gene: 9. CDR3 nucleotides: TGTGCCAGCAGGGGAGGGACGGGGCTCGAGACCCAGTACTTC. Protein: CASRGGTGLETQYF.

The rearrangement joins TRBV2 to TRBJ2-7; a possible D gene is TRBD1 (5 bases). The V and J ends lost 4 bases and 4 bases respectively, with 17 bases between them. The CDR3 is 15 amino acids. In germline, CDR1 is SNHLY, CDR2 FYNNEI. The chain's CDR3 is CASSGPGLGVYEQYF. In DNA, the CDR3 is TGTGCCAGCAGTGGCCCAGGGTTAGGGGTTTACGAGCAGTACTTC.

V usage is TRBV7-8 and J usage is TRBJ2-7; D might be TRBD1 (6 bases). The germline V gene encodes CDR1 SGHVS and CDR2 FQNEAQ. There are 17 residues in the CDR3. The germline V and J ends were trimmed by 0 bases and 0 bases, with 15 bases remaining between them. As DNA, the CDR3 is TGTGCCAGCAGCTTAGCGATCGGGCAGGGGAGCTCCTACGAGCAGTACTTC. This gives the protein CASSLAIGQGSSYEQYF.

The chain employs TRBV29-1 and TRBJ2-5; a possible D gene is TRBD2 (6 bases). The germline CDR1 and CDR2 sequences are SQVTM and ANQGSEA. The CDR3 runs 12 residues. Between the trimmed V and J ends, which lost 7 bases and 2 bases, there was a span of 11 bases. The CDR3 reads CSGRDAQETQYF. The CDR3 region has the DNA TGCAGCGGGAGGGACGCGCAAGAGACCCAGTACTTC.

As concerns this clone: The junction departs from the called germline gene at one end, perhaps through a read error. The same CDR3 also results from other DNA sequences found in this sample. The rearrangement uses TRBV6-5 and TRBJ1-2; the match to TRBD1 covers 7 bases. The germline CDR1 and CDR2 sequences are MNHEY and SVGAGI. This CDR3 has 16 residues. The CDR3 sequence: CASSYLPGTAIYGYTF. The CDR3 nucleotides are TGTGCCAGCAGTTACCTACCCGGGACAGCCATCTATGGCTATACCTTC.

This CDR3 reads CASGIGGQYKFYSPLHF. The CDR3 DNA reads TGTGCTAGTGGTATCGGGGGACAGTATAAGTTTTATTCACCCCTCCACTTT. The rearrangement joins TRBV12-5 to TRBJ1-6; TRBD1 agrees at 7 bases. The ends lost 5 bases at V and 8 bases at J; junction bases unmatched: 15. CDR1 and CDR2 (germline): LGHNT, FRNRAP. The CDR3 is 17 amino acids.

The gene calls are TRBV7-9 and TRBJ2-7, with 9 nucleotides matching TRBD1. Germline CDR1 is SEHNR and CDR2 is FQNEAQ (reference sequence). The CDR3 is 14 residues long. Trimming cost V 1 base and J 6 bases; bases outside gene matches: 4. The CDR3 region is CASSLGTGVVEQYF. In DNA, the CDR3 is TGTGCCAGCAGCTTAGGGACAGGGGTTGTCGAGCAGTACTTC.